A single sample gave rise to the 20 T cell receptor beta chains below, sequenced in a study of blood T cell repertoires in COVID-19. Assay used: immunoSEQ multiplex PCR; TCRdb lists only in-frame clones, some missing. The table has 110,000 to 150,000 clones, 85% to 90% seen once. What was sequenced was PBMCs or T cells enriched from blood (not recorded which). Every receptor here comes from a man between 60 and 70 years old who had recovered from COVID-19.

The chain uses TRBV5-4 and TRBJ2-3; 8 bases match TRBD2. This CDR3 is 13 amino acids long. Germline loops: CDR1 SGHNT, CDR2 YYREEE (reference sequence). With V trimmed by 2 bases and J by 5 bases, 1 base remained unmatched. CDR3 coding DNA: TGTGCCAGCAGCTTCACTAGCGGAGATACGCAGTATTTT. Translating it yields CASSFTSGDTQYF.

CDR3 sequence reads: CASSPGTSGGGDTQYF. DNA of the CDR3: TGTGCCAGCAGTCCTGGGACTAGCGGGGGAGGCGATACGCAGTATTTT. The rearrangement uses TRBV28 and TRBJ2-3; 14 positions agree with TRBD2. The germline V gene has CDR1 MDHEN and CDR2 SYDVKM. V was clipped by 5 bases and J by 6 bases; unmatched bases: 7. CDR3 length: 16 amino acids.

The chain recombines TRBV10-3 with TRBJ2-5; D is possibly TRBD1 (6 bases). The CDR3 is made up of 13 amino acids. Germline loops: CDR1 ENHRY, CDR2 SYGVKD. Trimming took off 11 bases at V and 1 base at J, with 14 bases between the two ends. The chain's CDR3 is CASHRDIQETQYF. CDR3 sequence (DNA): TGTGCCTCCCACCGGGACATCCAAGAGACCCAGTACTTC.

This chain joins TRBV5-1 and TRBJ2-5; the match to TRBD2 covers 12 bases. This CDR3 is built from 18 residues. Trimming took 5 bases from V and 2 from J; bases not matched to a gene: 13. CDR1 and CDR2 from the germline V gene are SGHRS and YFSETQ. This CDR3 is CASRWSASGGARQETQYF. CDR3 bases: TGCGCCAGCAGGTGGAGTGCTAGCGGGGGGGCGCGTCAAGAGACCCAGTACTTC. The variable domain in full, with the rest retrieved from reference TRBV5-1 and TRBJ2-5, is KAGVTQTPRYLIKTRGQQVTLSCSPISGHRSVSWYQQTPGQGLQFLFEYFSETQRNKGNFPGRFSGRQFSNSRSEMNVSTLELGDSALYLCASRWSASGGARQETQYFGPGTRLLVL.

The chain joins TRBV7-9 to TRBJ1-3; D is ambiguous. CDR1 is SEHNR, CDR2 FQNEAQ, per germline (reference sequence). V was clipped by 0 bases and J by 5 bases, with 11 bases between them. This CDR3 is 15 amino acids long. This chain's CDR3 is CASSLALPGRNTIYF. The CDR3 bases are TGTGCCAGCAGCTTAGCGCTCCCGGGTCGAAACACCATATATTTT.

The chain links TRBV5-4 to TRBJ2-3; D call uncertain. Germline V gene sequence: CDR1 SGHNT, CDR2 YYREEE (reference sequence). CDR3 length: 13 amino acids. V was trimmed by 3 bases and J by 2 bases, leaving 7 bases between them. CDR3 amino acids: CASSSYYTDTQYF. CDR3 DNA: TGTGCCAGCAGCTCGTACTACACAGATACGCAGTATTTT.

The rearrangement joins TRBV10-2 to TRBJ1-2, with D tentatively TRBD1 (6 bases). Germline loops: CDR1 WSHSY, CDR2 SAAADI. V lost 2 bases, J lost 8 bases, and 12 bases lay in between. The CDR3 spans 13 residues. The CDR3 spells CASSEIYGQGYTF. For the CDR3, the DNA is TGCGCCAGCAGTGAGATATATGGACAGGGCTACACCTTC.

This chain links TRBV21-1 with TRBJ2-2; TRBD1 was called by the table and not checked on the DNA. TRBV21-1 is recorded as a pseudogene. The CDR3 has 15 amino acids. The CDR3 region is CASSSRGRDDGELFF. In nucleotides, the CDR3 is TGTGCCAGCAGCTCCAGGGGCAGGGACGACGGGGAGCTGTTTTTT.

The chain couples TRBV11-2 to TRBJ2-5; a weak D match, TRBD1 (6 bases). V was shortened by 3 bases and J by 3 bases, with 20 bases between the two germline ends. Germline V lookup: CDR1 SGHAT, CDR2 FQNNGV. The CDR3 is made up of 17 amino acids. The chain's CDR3 is CASSLWGQAKFKETQYF. The CDR3 nucleotides read TGTGCCAGCAGCTTGTGGGGACAAGCGAAATTTAAAGAGACCCAGTACTTC.

This chain joins TRBV5-1 and TRBJ2-5; D unclear. V was cut by 0 bases and J by 2 bases, with 8 bases left in between. Germline V gene data show CDR1 as SGHRS and CDR2 as YFSETQ. This CDR3 is built from 14 residues. The CDR3 here is CASSLAPRQETQYF. DNA for the CDR3: TGCGCCAGCAGCTTGGCTCCGAGACAAGAGACCCAGTACTTC.

This chain joins TRBV6-5 and TRBJ1-3, with TRBD1 as a possible D gene (5 bases). V dropped 6 bases and J dropped 0 bases, with 12 bases sitting between them. The germline V gene has CDR1 MNHEY and CDR2 SVGAGI. The CDR3 sequence is 15 residues long. The CDR3 spells CASSLGHFSGNTIYF. In DNA, the CDR3 is TGTGCCAGCAGCCTTGGACACTTCTCTGGAAACACCATATATTTT.

The chain is built from TRBV3-1 (or the pseudogene TRBV3-2) and TRBJ1-1; tentatively, D is TRBD1 (5 bases). CDR3 length equals 14 residues. V lost 1 base and J lost 1, with 7 bases in between. The germline CDR1 and CDR2 sequences are LGHDT and YNNKEL (reference sequence). The CDR3 is CASSQVGQNTEAFF. CDR3 coding DNA: TGTGCCAGCAGCCAAGTTGGACAGAACACTGAAGCTTTCTTT.

This clone was recorded once. This chain links TRBV28 with TRBJ2-5; the match to TRBD2 covers 13 bases. CDR1 is MDHEN, CDR2 SYDVKM, per germline. V lost 5 bases, J lost 6 bases, and 3 bases stayed unmatched. The length of the CDR3 is 14 residues. CDR3: CASSQTSGGKTQYF. CDR3 coding DNA: TGTGCCAGCAGTCAGACTAGCGGGGGGAAGACCCAGTACTTC.

V and J are TRBV11-2 and TRBJ2-1; 8 bases map to TRBD1. Germline V CDR1 and CDR2: SGHAT, FQNNGV. The V gene end was trimmed by 5 bases and the J gene end by 5 bases; junction bases not matched to a gene: 11. The CDR3 is made up of 16 amino acids. This CDR3 reads CASSGLDRGRHNEQFF. Written as DNA, the CDR3 is TGTGCCAGCAGCGGATTAGACAGGGGTCGCCACAATGAGCAGTTCTTC. Supplemented by reference TRBV11-2 and TRBJ2-1, the full variable domain reads EAGVAQSPRYKIIEKRQSVAFWCNPISGHATLYWYQQILGQGPKLLIQFQNNGVVDDSQLPKDRFSAERLKGVDSTLKIQPAKLEDSAVYLCASSGLDRGRHNEQFFGPGTRLTVL.

Of note for this clone: Germline and junction disagree at one end, which may indicate a read error. J is TRBJ2-7 and V is TRBV19; D gene unclear. Germline V CDR1 and CDR2: LNHDA, SQIVND (reference sequence). CDR3 length: 13 amino acids. Here the CDR3 DNA reads TGTACCAGTAGGGCAGTTGGTACCTACGAGCAGTACTTC. Its translation is CTSRAVGTYEQYF.

The gene calls are TRBV28 and TRBJ2-2; TRBD1 might be the D (5 bases). Deletions cut 8 bases from V and 1 base from J, with 8 bases between. CDR1 is MDHEN, CDR2 SYDVKM, per germline. The CDR3 spans 13 residues. CDR3 sequence (DNA): TGTGCCAGCCTCACAGGGAACACCGGGGAGCTGTTTTTT. It specifies CASLTGNTGELFF. Filled out from reference TRBV28 and TRBJ2-2, the complete variable domain reads DVKVTQSSRYLVKRTGEKVFLECVQDMDHENMFWYRQDPGLGLRLIYFSYDVKMKEKGDIPEGYSVSREKKERFSLILESASTNQTSMYLCASLTGNTGELFFGEGSRLTVL.

The chain is built from TRBV7-6 and TRBJ2-7; 11 nucleotides align to TRBD1. The J segment lost 5 bases and the V segment lost 3 bases, leaving 6 bases of the junction unmatched. CDR1 and CDR2 (germline): SGHVS, FNYEAQ. The CDR3 is 15 residues long. The CDR3 loop reads CASSFLWTGGNEQYF. The CDR3 DNA follows: TGTGCCAGCAGCTTTCTGTGGACAGGGGGCAACGAGCAGTACTTC.

The CDR3 loop is CASQMNTEAFF. CDR3 sequence (DNA): TGTGCCAGTCAAATGAACACTGAAGCTTTCTTT. V usage is TRBV6-5 and J usage is TRBJ1-1; D remains unclear. The CDR3 is 11 amino acids. Deletions cut 9 bases from V and 0 bases from J, with 5 bases between. Germline CDR1 is MNHEY and CDR2 is SVGAGI.

The genes are TRBV28 and TRBJ1-4; D is unclear. V was cut by 8 bases and J by 0 bases, with 13 bases left in between. The CDR3 loop spans 15 amino acids. Germline CDR1 MDHEN, CDR2 SYDVKM. CDR3 sequence (DNA): TGTGCCAGCGGCGGGAGCTTGACAACTAATGAAAAACTGTTTTTT. Translating it yields CASGGSLTTNEKLFF.

V usage is TRBV19 and J usage is TRBJ1-5; 7 bases are a match to TRBD1. This CDR3 spans 14 amino acids. Germline V gene data show CDR1 as LNHDA and CDR2 as SQIVND (reference sequence). V lost 6 bases, J lost 1 base, and 3 bases stayed unmatched. The CDR3 DNA follows: TGTGCCAGTAGCCCGACAGGGAGCAATCAGCCCCAGCATTTT. It encodes CASSPTGSNQPQHF.